A selection of T cell receptor beta chains follows, all from one sample in a study of OX40 agonist ivuxolimab in advanced cancers. Only in-frame clones appear in the TCRdb table, and some are missing; sequencing was by immunoSEQ multiplex PCR. The sample includes around 90,000 clones, around 87% seen only once; the top ten take more than 4%. Sequences were derived from CD4+ or CD8+ T cells sorted from blood, sampled in a trial of the OX40 agonist ivuxolimab. All receptors derive from an adult with an advanced solid tumor such as melanoma, head and neck, liver or kidney cancer. The CDR3 runs from the conserved cysteine through the conserved F or W.

J	V	CDR3
TRBJ2-1	TRBV11-2	CASSPYQLAAPPSEQFF
TRBJ2-1	TRBV29-1	CSVEGTAQGFGEQFF
TRBJ2-1	TRBV25-1	CASSESKSSYNEQFF
TRBJ1-1	TRBV9	CASSVGPYTEAFF
TRBJ1-5	TRBV19	CASSIRGMNQPQHF
TRBJ1-1	TRBV5-1	CASTNGQDLEAFF
TRBJ2-5	TRBV7-7	CASSLAGYQETQYF
TRBJ1-5	TRBV28	CASDGQNQPQHF
TRBJ2-3	TRBV5-1	CASSLSDYTQYF
TRBJ1-5	TRBV4-1	CASSQEEGSHSNQPQHF
TRBJ2-1	TRBV7-6	CASSKTTRSSYNEQFF
TRBJ2-2	TRBV29-1	CSVRDSGELFF
TRBJ1-2	TRBV5-4	CASSLDRGYGYTF
TRBJ1-4	TRBV27	CASSFLNEKLFF
TRBJ1-2	TRBV4-1	CASSQDLGSYGYTF
TRBJ1-3	TRBV30	CAQIGATGNTIYF
TRBJ2-3	TRBV4-2	CASSQVSSLEADTQYF
TRBJ1-5	TRBV5-4	CASSSSTDRNQPQHF
TRBJ2-2	TRBV18	CASSPLGQQRFLNTGELFF
TRBJ1-5	TRBV18	CASSQGTDNQPQHF
TRBJ1-2	TRBV5-1	CASSRTGTDPLPNYGYTF
TRBJ2-7	TRBV28	CASIPRKRGRNYEQYF
TRBJ2-2	TRBV6-5	CASSYVAGLTGELFF
TRBJ1-1	TRBV6-5	CASSGWDSTEAFF
TRBJ1-1	TRBV7-3	CASMRGLNTEAFF
TRBJ2-5	TRBV7-2	CASSLAGADQETQYF
TRBJ1-5	TRBV6-1	CASGDSLNQPQHF
TRBJ2-1	TRBV11-3	CASSLVRLNEQFF
TRBJ2-1	TRBV19	CASSTETRITEQFF
TRBJ2-7	TRBV19	CASSIVAETYEQYF
TRBJ1-3	TRBV5-4	CASSLDRRSGNTIYF
TRBJ2-5	TRBV2	CASSETSFQETQYF
TRBJ1-4	TRBV19	CASTTGTGDEKLFF
TRBJ2-1	TRBV29-1	CSVISGSSYNEQFF
TRBJ2-3	TRBV19	CASKTDTDTQYF
TRBJ1-4	TRBV30	CAWSPNLTGGNEKLFF
TRBJ1-2	TRBV11-2	CASSLVQGGGYTF
TRBJ1-1	TRBV9	CASSVHEGWTEAFF
TRBJ2-6	TRBV19	CASSTGGFGANVLTF
TRBJ2-2	TRBV9	CASSVVAQETGELFF
TRBJ2-3	TRBV28	CASSSDYTDTQYF
TRBJ2-5	TRBV9	CASSVHQETQYF
TRBJ2-1	TRBV28	CASSLPDRVTNEQFF
TRBJ1-3	TRBV5-5	CASSFGVSGNTIYF
TRBJ1-4	TRBV15	CATSLRTGIAEKLFF
TRBJ1-1	TRBV5-1	CASSPGPGAGVGRTTEAFF
TRBJ2-2	TRBV5-1	CASSHLREGANTGELFF
TRBJ2-1	TRBV5-1	CASSLAAGFTYNEQFF
TRBJ1-1	TRBV5-1	CASSWTTLNTEAFF
TRBJ1-1	TRBV29-1	CSVATGGRGNTEAFF
TRBJ2-6	TRBV5-5	CASSLSGSGANVLTF
TRBJ1-1	TRBV9	CASSQLQGTEAFF
TRBJ1-4	TRBV6-5	CASSNRQRGEKLFF
TRBJ1-4	TRBV1	CTSGSDEKLFF
TRBJ2-3	TRBV2	CASSWTGSTDTQYF
TRBJ2-4	TRBV14	CASSQRGLFTGAKNIQYF
TRBJ1-1	TRBV9	CASSVGTGANTEAFF
TRBJ2-2	TRBV7-3	CASSSLPLSDINTGELFF
TRBJ2-5	TRBV6-6	CASSYPGLAGSETQYF
TRBJ1-1	TRBV6-1	CASSPTGVNTEAFF